Below are 28 T cell receptor beta chains sequenced from a single sample in a study of TIL therapy for anti-PD-1-resistant metastatic lung cancer. The time point was: pre-treatment sample, taken before nivolumab and TIL therapy. Most excised metastases sampled were pleural nodules or supraclavicular lymph nodes. The libraries were made with immunoSEQ v3. Using immunoSEQ multiplex PCR, the repertoire was profiled, and TCRdb retains in-frame clones only, with some absent. The table has over 10,000 clones, about 70% seen once. The sample here was tumor tissue, taken at baseline. These receptors originate from a woman between 30 and 80 years old with non-small cell lung cancer.

This clone appeared a few times. The chain employs TRBV11-2 and TRBJ1-6; 7 bases are a match to TRBD1. Per the germline V gene, CDR1 is SGHAT and CDR2 is FQNNGV. This CDR3 has 15 residues. V lost 0 bases to trimming and J lost 7 bases; unmatched junction nucleotides: 3. The CDR3 is CASSLEGQPNSPLHF. The DNA of the CDR3 is TGTGCCAGCAGCTTAGAGGGACAGCCCAATTCACCCCTCCACTTT.

This clone was counted between two and nine times. The chain has TRBV11-3 and TRBJ2-7, with D hard to call. V was clipped by 0 bases and J by 3 bases, with 3 bases between them. Germline V gives CDR1 SGHNT, CDR2 YENEEA. The CDR3 is 12 residues long. The CDR3 protein is CASSLDGYEQYF. For the CDR3, the DNA is TGTGCCAGCAGCTTAGATGGCTACGAGCAGTACTTC.

The chain is built from TRBV19 and TRBJ2-3; the D is unclear. This CDR3 has 14 residues. The germline CDR1 and CDR2 sequences are LNHDA and SQIVND (reference sequence). V was trimmed by 5 bases and J by 4 bases, leaving 13 bases between them. The CDR3, as DNA: TGTGCCAGTAGTCGAAAAGAGGACCCAGATACGCAGTATTTT. As protein: CASSRKEDPDTQYF.

This clone was found a few times. The rearrangement links TRBV9 to TRBJ2-7, with 7 bases lining up with TRBD1. Trimming cost V 0 bases and J 5 bases; bases outside gene matches: 5. The germline V gene encodes CDR1 SGDLS and CDR2 YYNGEE. The CDR3 totals 14 residues. CDR3 DNA sequence: TGTGCCAGCAGCGTAGGACAGGGAAGCGACGAGCAGTACTTC. Translating gives CASSVGQGSDEQYF.

The chain is built from TRBV7-8 and TRBJ1-1; 7 nucleotides match TRBD1. Germline V gives CDR1 SGHVS, CDR2 FQNEAQ. CDR3 size: 15 residues. J gave up 4 bases and V 5 bases, and 10 bases lay outside the gene matches. In DNA, the CDR3 is TGTGCCAGCAGCGGTAACAGGGGTTGGGGCACTGAAGCTTTCTTT. It codes for CASSGNRGWGTEAFF.

The chain combines TRBV7-2 with TRBJ2-7; 9 bases are a match to TRBD1. The CDR3 consists of 14 residues. CDR1 and CDR2 from the germline V gene are SGHTA and FQGNSA. V trimming: 2 bases; J trimming: 6 bases; junction bases outside the gene matches: 5. The CDR3 here is CASSLKTGGAEQYF. The CDR3 nucleotides are TGTGCCAGCAGCTTAAAGACAGGGGGAGCCGAGCAGTACTTC.

This rearrangement joins TRBV30 to TRBJ2-1; TRBD2 matches 10 bases. Germline CDR1 is GTSNPN and CDR2 is SVGIG (reference sequence). The CDR3 runs 13 residues. Trimming took 4 bases from V and 14 from J; bases not matched to a gene: 11. The DNA of the CDR3 is TGTGCCTGGACACCCGGGACTAGCGACCGTAAGTTCTTC. Residues: CAWTPGTSDRKFF.

The chain recombines TRBV5-1 with TRBJ2-7; TRBD2 matches at 9 bases. Trimming cost V 6 bases and J 7 bases; bases outside gene matches: 11. This CDR3 region has 14 residues. Germline assignment: CDR1 SGHRS and CDR2 YFSETQ. The CDR3 region is CASMSSGKNWEQYF. Written as DNA, the CDR3 is TGCGCCAGCATGTCTAGCGGGAAGAATTGGGAGCAGTACTTC.

Only a few counts were recorded for this clone. The gene calls are TRBV5-1 and TRBJ2-6; weak D call: TRBD2 (5 bases). V lost 0 bases, J lost 1 base, and 5 bases lay in between. Germline V gene sequence: CDR1 SGHRS, CDR2 YFSETQ. The CDR3 length is 15 residues. CDR3 protein: CASSLAGSGANVLTF. The CDR3 bases are TGCGCCAGCAGCTTGGCGGGGTCTGGGGCCAACGTCCTGACTTTC. Combining the CDR3 with reference TRBV5-1 and TRBJ2-6 gives the whole variable domain KAGVTQTPRYLIKTRGQQVTLSCSPISGHRSVSWYQQTPGQGLQFLFEYFSETQRNKGNFPGRFSGRQFSNSRSEMNVSTLELGDSALYLCASSLAGSGANVLTFGAGSRLTVL.

V is TRBV10-3 and J is TRBJ2-7; D gene ambiguous. CDR1 is ENHRY, CDR2 SYGVKD, per germline. The ends were cut back, 2 bases at V and 6 bases at J, with 17 bases in the middle. The CDR3 has 15 amino acids. The DNA for the CDR3 is TGTGCCATCAGTGAGGGAATAGGGCTTGGACGCGAGCAGTACTTC. This gives the protein CAISEGIGLGREQYF.

The rearrangement links TRBV7-3 to TRBJ2-7, with 9 bases identical to TRBD1. The CDR3 is 15 residues long. V shed 5 bases, J shed 4 bases, and the junction held 9 bases outside the gene matches. The germline V gene has CDR1 SGHTA and CDR2 FQGTGA. CDR3 in amino acids: CASSQSPGTGYEQYF. CDR3 sequence (DNA): TGTGCCAGCAGCCAATCACCCGGGACAGGGTACGAGCAGTACTTC.

J is TRBJ2-3 and V is TRBV7-6; TRBD2 is a possible D gene (6 bases). The V end was cut by 3 bases, the J end by 0 bases, with 13 bases between. Germline loops: CDR1 SGHVS, CDR2 FNYEAQ. The CDR3 runs to 16 residues. In DNA, the CDR3 is TGTGCCAGCAGCTTGGAGGGCGGGCCTAGCACAGATACGCAGTATTTT. Encoded protein: CASSLEGGPSTDTQYF.

J is TRBJ1-1 and V is TRBV7-9; TRBD1 matches 9 bases. Germline V lookup: CDR1 SEHNR, CDR2 FQNEAQ (reference sequence). The CDR3 has 16 residues. J gave up 0 bases and V 4 bases, and 6 bases lay outside the gene matches. The CDR3 bases are TGTGCCAGCAGCTATCCGGGACAGGGAATGAACACTGAAGCTTTCTTT. Encoded protein: CASSYPGQGMNTEAFF. The whole variable domain, filled in from reference TRBV7-9 and TRBJ1-1, reads DTGVSQNPRHKITKRGQNVTFRCDPISEHNRLYWYRQTLGQGPEFLTYFQNEAQLEKSRLLSDRFSAERPKGSFSTLEIQRTEQGDSAMYLCASSYPGQGMNTEAFFGQGTRLTVV.

This clone has more than one count but fewer than ten. V usage is TRBV2 and J usage is TRBJ2-7, with a tentative D call TRBD2 (5 bases). V shed 10 bases and J shed 5 bases, with 18 bases lying between them. The germline V gene has CDR1 SNHLY and CDR2 FYNNEI. The CDR3 length is 13 residues. CDR3 sequence: CATEGPPLHEQYF. CDR3 in DNA: TGTGCCACCGAGGGTCCTCCTCTTCACGAGCAGTACTTC.

The table lists this clone with a few counts. The V and J genes are TRBV2 and TRBJ2-7; 13 bases are a match to TRBD2. This CDR3 comprises 15 residues. V was pared by 6 bases and J by 1 base, with 3 bases of the junction left unmatched. CDR1 is SNHLY, CDR2 FYNNEI, per germline. CDR3 residues: CASRELAGGSYEQYF. In nucleotides, the CDR3 is TGTGCCAGCAGGGAACTAGCGGGAGGGTCCTACGAGCAGTACTTC.

The rearrangement links TRBV5-1 to TRBJ2-5; TRBD2 agrees at 11 bases. V lost 5 bases to trimming and J lost 4 bases; unmatched junction nucleotides: 7. Germline V gene lookup returns CDR1 SGHRS and CDR2 YFSETQ. The CDR3 contains 15 residues. The CDR3 coding sequence is TGCGCCAGCAGTAAACTAGCGGGAGCCCCAGAGACCCAGTACTTC. This codes for CASSKLAGAPETQYF.

Of note for this clone: Other DNA variants within this sample encode the same CDR3. V is TRBV18 and J is TRBJ1-1, with 9 bases matching TRBD1. Germline loops: CDR1 KGHSH, CDR2 LQKENI. V lost 4 bases to trimming and J lost 3 bases; unmatched junction nucleotides: 0. The CDR3 extends over 13 amino acids. CDR3 sequence reads: CASSRDRDTEAFF. CDR3 nucleotide sequence: TGTGCCAGCTCACGGGACAGGGACACTGAAGCTTTCTTT.

This chain links TRBV2 with TRBJ2-2; TRBD1 agrees at 8 bases. The CDR3 loop spans 16 amino acids. Germline lookup yields CDR1 SNHLY and CDR2 FYNNEI. V lost 0 bases, J lost 7 bases, and 7 bases stayed unmatched. The CDR3 bases are TGTGCCAGCAGTGAAGCCGGGCAGGGGGCGGGCGGGGAGCTGTTTTTT. This sequence encodes CASSEAGQGAGGELFF.

This clone has a handful of counts. This chain uses TRBV27 with TRBJ2-7, with 10 bases identical to TRBD1. Germline V gene data show CDR1 as MNHEY and CDR2 as SMNVEV (reference sequence). With 5 bases clipped from V and 2 bases from J, the junction kept 3 bases outside the gene matches. The length of the CDR3 is 14 residues. CDR3 in DNA: TGTGCCAGCAGTACCGACAGGGGGCCCTACGAGCAGTACTTC. Its translation is CASSTDRGPYEQYF.

This clone has just one count. The chain is built from TRBV30 and TRBJ1-1; D not resolved. Trimming stripped 5 bases from V and 1 base from J, with 5 bases between. In germline, CDR1 is GTSNPN, CDR2 SVGIG (reference sequence). This CDR3 spans 11 amino acids. The CDR3 nucleotides are TGTGCCTGGGCGCGGAACACTGAAGCTTTCTTT. Its translation: CAWARNTEAFF.

The J gene is TRBJ2-7, the V gene TRBV7-6; either TRBD1 or TRBD2 may fit D (5 bases each). The V end lost 1 base, the J end lost 12 bases, and 13 bases lay between the germline ends. The CDR3 is made up of 12 amino acids. CDR1 SGHVS and CDR2 FNYEAQ come from the germline V gene. The CDR3 sequence is CASSLDYGAVYF. Written as DNA, the CDR3 is TGTGCCAGCAGCTTAGATTACGGGGCGGTGTACTTC. Variable domain in full (rest from reference TRBV7-6 and TRBJ2-7): GAGVSQSPRYKVTKRGQDVALRCDPISGHVSLYWYRQALGQGPEFLTYFNYEAQQDKSGLPNDRFSAERPEGSISTLTIQRTEQRDSAMYRCASSLDYGAVYFGPGTRLTVT.

The chain couples TRBV5-1 to TRBJ2-5, with TRBD1 as a possible D gene (8 bases). The germline V and J ends were trimmed by 3 bases and 5 bases, with 14 bases remaining between them. The CDR3 runs 14 residues. Germline V gene lookup returns CDR1 SGHRS and CDR2 YFSETQ. CDR3 sequence reads: CASSSGQGGETQYF. The DNA for the CDR3 is TGCGCCAGCAGCTCAGGACAGGGAGGGGAGACCCAGTACTTC.

The rearrangement links TRBV19 to TRBJ1-1; 9 bases map to TRBD1. The CDR3 length is 14 residues. V was pared by 5 bases and J by 8 bases, with 9 bases of the junction left unmatched. Per germline, CDR1 LNHDA and CDR2 SQIVND (reference sequence). CDR3 protein: CASSPTGTGPEAFF. In nucleotides, the CDR3 is TGTGCCAGTAGTCCGACCGGGACAGGGCCCGAAGCTTTCTTT.

Written as DNA, the CDR3 is TGCGCCAGCAGTCAACCGGGACTAGCGTTCTACAATGAGCAGTTCTTC. It codes for CASSQPGLAFYNEQFF. The chain has TRBV10-2 and TRBJ2-1; 10 bases match TRBD2. J lost 3 bases, V lost 5 bases, and 7 bases had no gene match. In germline, CDR1 is WSHSY, CDR2 SAAADI. The CDR3 contains 16 residues.

This clone was observed a handful of times. This rearrangement joins TRBV5-1 to TRBJ1-1; D not resolved. V lost 2 bases and J 1 base, leaving 9 bases between the germline ends. The CDR3 covers 14 residues. Germline CDR1 and CDR2: SGHRS and YFSETQ. CDR3 DNA: TGCGCCAGCAGCTTCTCGGCAGAGAACACTGAAGCTTTCTTT. Translation: CASSFSAENTEAFF.

V gene TRBV18 combines with J gene TRBJ1-5, with 7 bases lining up with TRBD1. CDR1 and CDR2 from the germline V gene are KGHSH and LQKENI. This CDR3 is 14 amino acids long. J lost 5 bases, V lost 3 bases, and 4 bases had no gene match. This CDR3 is CASSPWDRDQPQHF. CDR3 bases: TGTGCCAGCTCACCCTGGGACAGAGATCAGCCCCAGCATTTT.

The chain combines TRBV28 with TRBJ2-2; 8 bases are a match to TRBD2. CDR1 MDHEN and CDR2 SYDVKM come from the germline V gene. V shed 7 bases, J shed 1 base, and the junction held 5 bases outside the gene matches. CDR3 length: 15 amino acids. The CDR3 loop is CASMFAGGNTGELFF. The DNA of the CDR3 is TGTGCCAGCATGTTCGCGGGAGGGAACACCGGGGAGCTGTTTTTT.

The V gene is TRBV6-4, the J gene TRBJ2-5, with 9 bases lining up with TRBD1. In germline, CDR1 is MRHNA, CDR2 SNTAGT. V gave up 7 bases and J gave up 4 bases; unmatched junction bases: 10. This CDR3 comprises 15 residues. The CDR3 bases are TGTGCCAGCAATGAGACAGGGGGATTTTTAGAGACCCAGTACTTC. Translated: CASNETGGFLETQYF.